Following are 8 T cell receptor beta chains from one sample sequenced in a study of cytomegalovirus exposure and HLA in healthy donors. Primers for the PCR totalled 60 Vbeta and 13 Jbeta. Using immunoSEQ multiplex PCR, the repertoire was profiled, and TCRdb retains in-frame clones only, with some absent. This repertoire shows approximately 140,000 clones, 65% to 80% found once; its top ten account for less than 1.5%. The sample comprised PBMCs. These receptors all come from a male donor in good health and CMV-seropositive.

This rearrangement joins TRBV19 to TRBJ2-1, with D tentatively TRBD2 (6 bases). Germline V CDR1 and CDR2: LNHDA, SQIVND (reference sequence). Trimming took 5 bases from V and 0 from J, leaving 11 bases between them. The CDR3 runs to 15 residues. CDR3 sequence (DNA): TGTGCCAGTAGTCAAGCGGGTAGCTCCTACAATGAGCAGTTCTTC. This encodes CASSQAGSSYNEQFF.

The chain joins TRBV7-2 to TRBJ2-7; a possible D gene is TRBD2 (6 bases). V gave up 0 bases and J gave up 3 bases, with 12 bases separating them. The CDR3 has 15 residues. Germline V gives CDR1 SGHTA, CDR2 FQGNSA. CDR3 loop: CASSLAGGLVYEQYF. In DNA form, the CDR3 reads TGTGCCAGCAGCTTAGCGGGAGGTTTGGTCTACGAGCAGTACTTC. Together with reference TRBV7-2 and TRBJ2-7, the CDR3 gives the full variable domain: GAGVSQSPSNKVTEKGKDVELRCDPISGHTALYWYRQSLGQGLEFLIYFQGNSAPDKSGLPSDRFSAERTGGSVSTLTIQRTQQEDSAVYLCASSLAGGLVYEQYFGPGTRLTVT.

This chain uses TRBV6-5 with TRBJ2-1; TRBD2 matches 13 bases. V shed 6 bases, J shed 13 bases, and the junction held 9 bases outside the gene matches. The CDR3 is 14 residues long. The germline CDR1 and CDR2 sequences are MNHEY and SVGAGI. As DNA, the CDR3 is TGTGCCAGCAGCAACGGACTAGCGGGAGCTGGACAGTTCTTC. Its protein is CASSNGLAGAGQFF.

This clone was counted once. At one end, the junction sequence differs from germline, possibly due to a read error. This chain connects TRBV6-1 to TRBJ2-7; 7 bases agree with TRBD1. Germline V gene sequence: CDR1 MNHNS, CDR2 SASEGT. The CDR3 contains 13 residues. CDR3 loop: CASLDGQVEERYF. CDR3 DNA sequence: TGTGCCAGCCTAGATGGACAGGTGGAGGAGCGGTACTTC.

This chain links TRBV10-2 with TRBJ2-7; 8 bases agree with TRBD2. Unmatched junction bases numbered 11, after V lost 7 bases and J lost 12 bases. CDR3 length: 12 amino acids. CDR1 and CDR2 from the germline V gene are WSHSY and SAAADI. The CDR3: CASTAVAGPGYF. CDR3 nucleotide sequence: TGCGCCAGCACGGCGGTAGCGGGACCTGGGTACTTC.

This clone was found once. The rearrangement links TRBV18 to TRBJ1-2; a possible D gene is TRBD1 (6 bases). Germline CDR1 is KGHSH and CDR2 is LQKENI. V lost 6 bases, J lost 4 bases, and 12 bases lay in between. This CDR3 is 13 amino acids long. CDR3 DNA: TGTGCCAGCTCGGGCGACAGGACCTATGGCTACACCTTC. Residues: CASSGDRTYGYTF.

V is TRBV6-4 and J is TRBJ1-6; D may be TRBD1 (6 bases). This CDR3 region has 13 residues. Germline V gene sequence: CDR1 MRHNA, CDR2 SNTAGT. Trimming took off 0 bases at V and 13 bases at J, with 10 bases between the two ends. The CDR3 DNA is TGTGCCAGCAGTGACTCGCACACAGGGCCCCTCCACTTT. Its translation: CASSDSHTGPLHF.

The chain has TRBV21-1 and TRBJ1-5; TRBD1, the D gene given by the table, was not confirmed from the DNA. TRBV21-1 corresponds to a pseudogene. The CDR3 covers 17 residues. As DNA, the CDR3 is TGTGCCAGCAGCAAAACCCAGGGGGAATTAAGCAATCAGCCCCAGCATTTT. It is translated as CASSKTQGELSNQPQHF.